This TCR beta chain was sequenced for a study of T cell responses to AZD1222 COVID-19 vaccine. Study observations and caveats: Close to half of all spike-specific TCRs reportedly target regions of the variants that are unmutated.

The sample holds many counts of this clone. Its antigen remains unidentified. Clones were sequenced by immunoSEQ multiplex PCR, and TCRdb holds only the in-frame ones, with some missing. The data hold around 180,000 clones, with roughly 92% observed a single time. Trimming removed 4 bases from V and 3 bases from J; junction bases left unmatched: 5. Looked up from germline, CDR1 is LGHDT and CDR2 is YNNKEL (reference sequence). The CDR3 extends over 15 amino acids. Here the sequenced sample was peripheral blood, taken on day 0 of AZD1222 vaccination. This TCR came from an adult in good health. The rearrangement joins TRBV3-1 (or the pseudogene TRBV3-2) to TRBJ2-2, with 7 bases identical to TRBD1. The CDR3 loop is CASSPGDSYTGELFF. DNA for the CDR3: TGTGCCAGCAGCCCAGGGGACAGTTACACCGGGGAGCTGTTTTTT.